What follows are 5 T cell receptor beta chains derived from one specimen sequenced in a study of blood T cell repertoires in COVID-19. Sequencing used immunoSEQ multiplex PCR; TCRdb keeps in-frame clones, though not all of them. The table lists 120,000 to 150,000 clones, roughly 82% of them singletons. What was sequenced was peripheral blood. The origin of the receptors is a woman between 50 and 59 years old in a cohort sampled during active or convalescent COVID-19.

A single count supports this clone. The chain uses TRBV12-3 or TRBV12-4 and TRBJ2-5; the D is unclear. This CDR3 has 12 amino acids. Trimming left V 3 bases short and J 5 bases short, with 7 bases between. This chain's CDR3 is CASSFSTETQYF. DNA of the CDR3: TGTGCCAGCAGTTTTAGTACGGAGACCCAGTACTTC.

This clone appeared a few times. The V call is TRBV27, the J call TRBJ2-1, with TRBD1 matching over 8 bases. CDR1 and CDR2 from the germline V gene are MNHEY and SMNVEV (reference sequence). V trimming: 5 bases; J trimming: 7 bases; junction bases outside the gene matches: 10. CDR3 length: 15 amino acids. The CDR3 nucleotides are TGTGCCAGCAGTCCCGGACAGGGCGGTTCAAATGAGCAGTTCTTC. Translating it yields CASSPGQGGSNEQFF.

The CDR3 spells CASSFRGPYEQYF. Here the CDR3 DNA reads TGTGCCAGCAGTTTCAGGGGGCCCTACGAGCAGTACTTC. The V and J genes are TRBV27 and TRBJ2-7; 8 nucleotides agree with TRBD1. The CDR3 sequence is 13 residues long. The junction had 0 bases not matched to a gene; V was cut back by 3 bases and J by 2 bases. The V gene's germline CDR1 is MNHEY and CDR2 SMNVEV (reference sequence).

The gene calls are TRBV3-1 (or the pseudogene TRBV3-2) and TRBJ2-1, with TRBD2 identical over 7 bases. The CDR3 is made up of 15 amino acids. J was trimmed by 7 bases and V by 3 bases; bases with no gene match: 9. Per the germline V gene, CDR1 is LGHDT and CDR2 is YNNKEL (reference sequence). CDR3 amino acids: CASSHRSGAGNEQFF. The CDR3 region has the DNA TGTGCCAGCAGCCATCGAAGCGGGGCTGGTAATGAGCAGTTCTTC.

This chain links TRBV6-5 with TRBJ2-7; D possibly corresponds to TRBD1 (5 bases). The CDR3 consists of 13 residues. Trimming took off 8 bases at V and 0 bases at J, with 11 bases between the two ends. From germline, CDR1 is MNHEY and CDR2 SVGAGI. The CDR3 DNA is TGTGCCAGCGAAGGGGATGGCTCCTACGAGCAGTACTTC. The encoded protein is CASEGDGSYEQYF.